The 25 T cell receptor beta chains given below trace back to one sample, sequenced in a study of blood T cell repertoires in COVID-19. The repertoire was sequenced with immunoSEQ multiplex PCR; TCRdb's copy has only in-frame clones and lacks some. The sample comprises 200,000 to 250,000 clones, 65% to 85% of which are singletons, and about 1.3% rests with the top ten. The sample consisted of peripheral blood. These receptor sequences come from a woman aged 25-40 years with COVID-19, enrolled during active disease.

The rearrangement links TRBV9 to TRBJ2-3; TRBD2 aligns across 8 bases. Germline assignment: CDR1 SGDLS and CDR2 YYNGEE. The V segment lost 3 bases and the J segment 1 base; nucleotides outside the gene matches: 4. CDR3 size: 15 residues. The CDR3 is CASSGEAGGTDTQYF. CDR3 nucleotide sequence: TGTGCCAGCAGCGGCGAAGCGGGGGGCACAGATACGCAGTATTTT.

This rearrangement joins TRBV18 to TRBJ2-3; 9 bases are shared with TRBD2. The germline V gene has CDR1 KGHSH and CDR2 LQKENI. The J segment lost 5 bases and the V segment lost 2 bases, leaving 2 bases of the junction unmatched. The CDR3 length is 14 residues. CDR3 DNA sequence: TGTGCCAGCTCACCAATTAGCGGGGGAGATACGCAGTATTTT. Encoded protein: CASSPISGGDTQYF.

The chain combines TRBV7-2 with TRBJ2-4, with 10 bases aligning to TRBD2. The CDR3 runs 13 residues. V lost 1 base to trimming and J lost 14 bases; unmatched junction nucleotides: 5. Looked up from germline, CDR1 is SGHTA and CDR2 is FQGNSA. The CDR3 loop reads CASSLDGTSDEYF. The CDR3 DNA reads TGTGCCAGCAGCTTAGATGGGACTAGCGATGAGTACTTC.

The chain has TRBV9 and TRBJ1-2; the D is unclear. V lost 4 bases to trimming and J lost 2 bases, with 12 bases between them. This CDR3 region has 14 residues. The germline CDR1 and CDR2 sequences are SGDLS and YYNGEE. CDR3 sequence: CASSPVSANYGYTF. The DNA for the CDR3 is TGTGCCAGCAGCCCCGTAAGCGCAAACTATGGCTACACCTTC.

This clone has just a few counts. The chain employs TRBV6-1 and TRBJ1-1; D is possibly TRBD1 (5 bases). Deletions cut 2 bases from V and 5 bases from J, with 15 bases between. Germline CDR1 MNHNS, CDR2 SASEGT. The CDR3 is made up of 15 amino acids. This CDR3 reads CASSEITGQKTEAFF. CDR3 nucleotide sequence: TGTGCCAGCAGTGAAATCACAGGCCAGAAGACTGAAGCTTTCTTT.

The chain carries TRBV7-9 and TRBJ2-1; 7 nucleotides match TRBD1. The CDR3 has 14 residues. V lost 4 bases, J lost 6 bases, and 6 bases stayed unmatched. Germline V gene sequence: CDR1 SEHNR, CDR2 FQNEAQ (reference sequence). DNA of the CDR3: TGTGCCAGCAGCTCAACAGGGGCGAGCAATGAGCAGTTCTTC. Its protein product is CASSSTGASNEQFF.

This chain joins TRBV19 and TRBJ1-2, with no clear D. V was shortened by 4 bases and J by 6 bases, with 18 bases between the two germline ends. The CDR3 sequence is 15 residues long. Germline V CDR1 and CDR2: LNHDA, SQIVND (reference sequence). The CDR3 region is CASSTDPRGSNGYTF. The CDR3 DNA reads as TGTGCCAGTAGTACGGATCCGCGGGGTTCAAATGGCTACACCTTC.

V usage is TRBV3-1 (or the pseudogene TRBV3-2) and J usage is TRBJ2-5, with a tentative D call TRBD1 (5 bases). Germline assignment: CDR1 LGHDT and CDR2 YNNKEL (reference sequence). The V end was cut by 5 bases, the J end by 0 bases, with 13 bases between. The CDR3 extends over 15 amino acids. CDR3 sequence: CASSTADRYQETQYF. In nucleotides, the CDR3 is TGTGCCAGCAGCACCGCCGACAGATACCAAGAGACCCAGTACTTC.

This clone appeared a single time. For the CDR3, the DNA is TGTGCCAGCAGCGTCGGGGTCTCTGGAAACACCATATATTTT. Translating it yields CASSVGVSGNTIYF. This chain links TRBV9 with TRBJ1-3, with no clear D. V was trimmed by 2 bases and J by 0 bases, leaving 6 bases between them. The CDR3 extends over 14 amino acids. In germline, CDR1 is SGDLS, CDR2 YYNGEE.

This chain links TRBV27 with TRBJ1-1, with a possible D match to TRBD1 (6 bases). V lost 1 base to trimming and J lost 3 bases, with 15 bases between them. In germline, CDR1 is MNHEY, CDR2 SMNVEV (reference sequence). The CDR3 runs 16 residues. CDR3 amino acids: CASSLLGTTGHTEAFF. CDR3 coding DNA: TGTGCCAGCAGTTTATTGGGGACTACAGGGCACACTGAAGCTTTCTTT.

The gene calls are TRBV6-1 and TRBJ1-3; possibly TRBD1 for D (5 bases). This CDR3 spans 17 amino acids. Trimming left V 2 bases short and J 2 bases short, with 16 bases between. CDR1 MNHNS and CDR2 SASEGT come from the germline V gene. CDR3 nucleotide sequence: TGTGCCAGCAGTGAATTATTCTGGGCCAGGGCTGGAAACACCATATATTTT. It yields the protein CASSELFWARAGNTIYF.

V usage is TRBV29-1 and J usage is TRBJ1-1, with 11 bases aligning to TRBD1. V lost 5 bases, J lost 4 bases, and 3 bases stayed unmatched. This CDR3 is built from 13 residues. Germline V gives CDR1 SQVTM, CDR2 ANQGSEA. The CDR3 DNA reads TGCAGCGTTAGGACAGGGGGCATCACTGAAGCTTTCTTT. Amino acid sequence: CSVRTGGITEAFF.

The rearrangement joins TRBV5-4 to TRBJ1-2; the match to TRBD1 covers 7 bases. Per the germline V gene, CDR1 is SGHNT and CDR2 is YYREEE (reference sequence). The CDR3 is made up of 13 amino acids. The junction had 4 bases not matched to a gene; V was cut back by 4 bases and J by 4 bases. The CDR3 DNA is TGTGCCAGCAGCCCCGGGACAGCCTATGGCTACACCTTC. Translated: CASSPGTAYGYTF.

This clone has a handful of counts. The rearrangement uses TRBV4-1 and TRBJ2-5; a possible D gene is TRBD2 (6 bases). Trimming took off 0 bases at V and 1 base at J, with 24 bases between the two ends. The CDR3 consists of 20 residues. CDR1 is MGHRA and CDR2 is YSYEKL in the germline V gene. This CDR3 reads CASSQDTAWAGRPTQETQYF. The CDR3 bases are TGCGCCAGCAGCCAAGATACTGCTTGGGCGGGGAGACCAACCCAAGAGACCCAGTACTTC.

CDR3 protein: CASSVIYQETQYF. In DNA, the CDR3 is TGTGCCAGCAGTGTTATTTACCAAGAGACCCAGTACTTC. The chain employs TRBV2 and TRBJ2-5, with no clear D. Trimming removed 4 bases from V and 0 bases from J, with 6 bases in between. CDR1 and CDR2 from the germline V gene are SNHLY and FYNNEI. CDR3 length: 13 amino acids.

This chain uses TRBV5-6 with TRBJ2-5, with D maybe TRBD2 (5 bases). This CDR3 is built from 15 residues. V lost 1 base and J 10 bases, leaving 20 bases between the germline ends. The germline V gene has CDR1 SGHDT and CDR2 YYEEEE. The DNA for the CDR3 is TGTGCCAGCAGCTTGCGTCCCCTAGCCCAAACCCACCAGTACTTC. Protein: CASSLRPLAQTHQYF.

The rearrangement links TRBV7-2 to TRBJ1-6; D is perhaps TRBD1 (5 bases). Germline loops: CDR1 SGHTA, CDR2 FQGNSA. This CDR3 has 14 amino acids. V gave up 4 bases and J gave up 7 bases, with 11 bases separating them. The CDR3 region is CASSWRGENSPLHF. Here the CDR3 DNA reads TGTGCCAGCAGCTGGAGGGGTGAGAATTCACCCCTCCACTTT.

The rearrangement uses TRBV30 and TRBJ2-3; 9 bases line up with TRBD2. The CDR3 contains 14 residues. CDR1 and CDR2 from the germline V gene are GTSNPN and SVGIG (reference sequence). After removal of 2 bases from V and 6 bases from J, the junction contained 6 bases not matched to a gene. As DNA, the CDR3 is TGTGCCTGGAGTTATAGCGGGGGCATCGATACGCAGTATTTT. Amino acid sequence: CAWSYSGGIDTQYF.

With regard to this clone: Its ends do not fully match the called genes, so a read error is possible. CDR3 amino acids: CASSLAGGPTDTQYF. The CDR3 bases are TGTGCCAGCAGTTTAGCGGGAGGGCCTACAGATACGCAGTATTTT. The chain joins TRBV7-2 to TRBJ2-3, with 11 bases matching TRBD2. The CDR3 contains 15 residues. Germline CDR1 is SGHTA and CDR2 is FQGNSA.

The V and J genes are TRBV11-1 and TRBJ2-7; D uncertain. Trimming took off 4 bases at V and 2 bases at J, with 15 bases between the two ends. The germline V gene encodes CDR1 SGHAT and CDR2 FQDESV (reference sequence). This CDR3 region has 15 residues. CDR3 nucleotide sequence: TGTGCCAGCAGCTCCAAGGCAGGTTTACCCTACGAGCAGTACTTC. Translation: CASSSKAGLPYEQYF.

This sequence joins TRBV27 and TRBJ2-7; possible D gene TRBD1, 5 bases. Trimming stripped 7 bases from V and 5 bases from J, with 21 bases between. CDR3 size: 15 residues. Germline assignment: CDR1 MNHEY and CDR2 SMNVEV (reference sequence). CDR3 DNA sequence: TGTGCCAGCACCCCGGTCCGAAGCAGGGCCAACGAGCAGTACTTC. Translated, it gives CASTPVRSRANEQYF.

This chain connects TRBV14 to TRBJ1-3; D remains unclear. The CDR3 length is 13 residues. Germline lookup yields CDR1 SGHDN and CDR2 FVKESK. Trimming took 4 bases from V and 4 from J, leaving 8 bases between them. CDR3 in DNA: TGTGCCAGCAGCCTAAAGAGGGGAAACACCATATATTTT. The encoded protein is CASSLKRGNTIYF.

This clone has a count of ten or more. CDR3 sequence reads: CATSRVTSWYEQYF. CDR3 nucleotides: TGTGCCACCAGCAGAGTTACTAGCTGGTACGAGCAGTACTTC. V is TRBV15 and J is TRBJ2-7; D possibly corresponds to TRBD2 (6 bases). The V gene's germline CDR1 is LNHNV and CDR2 YYDKDF (reference sequence). Trimming shortened V by 1 base and J by 4 bases, and 11 bases separated the two germline ends. This CDR3 comprises 14 residues.

The chain is built from TRBV2 and TRBJ2-5; TRBD1 might be the D (6 bases). The V end was cut by 8 bases, the J end by 4 bases, with 20 bases between. Germline-derived CDR1 and CDR2 are SNHLY and FYNNEI. This CDR3 has 15 residues. CDR3 sequence (DNA): TGTGCCAGCTGTAGTGGGGGCGGTGGGTTAGAGACCCAGTACTTC. Encoded protein: CASCSGGGGLETQYF.

V usage is TRBV24-1 and J usage is TRBJ2-1; the D gene is possibly TRBD1 (6 bases). This CDR3 comprises 17 residues. With 3 bases removed from V and 7 bases from J, the gap between germline ends came to 21 bases. CDR1 KGHDR and CDR2 SFDVKD come from the germline V gene. CDR3 amino acids: CATSDQKPGQGLNEQFF. The DNA of the CDR3 is TGTGCCACCAGTGATCAAAAACCGGGACAAGGCTTGAATGAGCAGTTCTTC.